The 5 T cell receptor beta chains listed next were all sequenced from one sample in a study of CD8 T cells in Susac syndrome (dated by TCRdb to between 2018 and 2021). The receptor library was made with the immunoSEQ multiplex PCR assay. RNA was extracted using the RNeasy kit, and about 0.5 to 1 ug of the RNA was reverse transcribed with random hexamers. In-frame beta chains were kept once TCRdb had trimmed the public reads at Q25 with fastp and called clones with MiXCR. Rows matching on CDR3 protein sequence are summarized as one entry with the most common DNA and genes. The sample table lists about 300,000 distinct CDR3 sequences, 75% to 90% of them with a count of one. 0.18% of the sample lies in the top ten. The specimen sequenced was CD8+ T cells from PBMCs. Receptor source: a human donor with multiple sclerosis.

This chain uses TRBV4-3 with TRBJ2-7; the D call may be TRBD1 or TRBD2 (5 bases each). Trimming cost V 2 bases and J 3 bases, with 17 bases left between them. Germline CDR1 and CDR2: LGHNA and YSLEER. The CDR3 totals 16 residues. The CDR3 nucleotides read TGCGCCAGCAGCCAAAGGGTGAGGGGTCCCCTCTACGAGCAGTACTTC. Translated, it gives CASSQRVRGPLYEQYF.

The chain recombines TRBV6-2 or TRBV6-3 with TRBJ1-2; the D gene is possibly TRBD1 (5 bases). V lost 2 bases to trimming and J lost 6 bases, with 10 bases between them. In germline, CDR1 is MNHEY, CDR2 SVGEGT. The CDR3 is 13 residues long. The CDR3 sequence: CASSYRDAHGYTF. The CDR3 nucleotides read TGTGCCAGCAGTTACCGGGACGCCCATGGCTACACCTTC.

In its sample, this clonotype was seen once. This chain uses TRBV7-6 with TRBJ2-1; TRBD1 agrees at 10 bases. The ends lost 1 base at V and 8 bases at J; junction bases unmatched: 23. This CDR3 region has 21 residues. Germline values: CDR1 SGHVS, CDR2 FNYEAQ. CDR3 DNA: TGTGCCAGCAGCTTAGGACGGAGGGTTCCGGTGTGGACAGGGGGGAAAGATGAGCAGTTCTTC. As protein: CASSLGRRVPVWTGGKDEQFF. The full variable domain, its missing parts supplied by reference TRBV7-6 and TRBJ2-1, is GAGVSQSPRYKVTKRGQDVALRCDPISGHVSLYWYRQALGQGPEFLTYFNYEAQQDKSGLPNDRFSAERPEGSISTLTIQRTEQRDSAMYRCASSLGRRVPVWTGGKDEQFFGPGTRLTVL.

CDR3 residues: CSAEPTLDVCNEQFF. The CDR3 DNA reads as TGCAGTGCTGAACCAACCCTAGACGTCTGCAATGAGCAGTTCTTC. This chain connects TRBV20-1 to TRBJ2-1; D remains unclear. Germline V CDR1 and CDR2: DFQATT, SNEGSKA (reference sequence). The V end was cut by 5 bases, the J end by 6 bases, with 20 bases between. The CDR3 extends over 15 amino acids.

The J gene is TRBJ2-2, the V gene TRBV7-8; D may be TRBD2 (5 bases). V dropped 9 bases and J dropped 6 bases, with 14 bases sitting between them. Germline-derived CDR1 and CDR2 are SGHVS and FQNEAQ. The CDR3 is made up of 13 amino acids. CDR3 DNA sequence: TGTGCCAGTTTTCGGGGATCTCCCGGGGAGCTGTTTTTT. Residues: CASFRGSPGELFF. The full variable domain, its missing parts supplied by reference TRBV7-8 and TRBJ2-2, is GAGVSQSPRYKVAKRGQDVALRCDPISGHVSLFWYQQALGQGPEFLTYFQNEAQLDKSGLPSDRFFAERPEGSVSTLKIQRTQQEDSAVYLCASFRGSPGELFFGEGSRLTVL.